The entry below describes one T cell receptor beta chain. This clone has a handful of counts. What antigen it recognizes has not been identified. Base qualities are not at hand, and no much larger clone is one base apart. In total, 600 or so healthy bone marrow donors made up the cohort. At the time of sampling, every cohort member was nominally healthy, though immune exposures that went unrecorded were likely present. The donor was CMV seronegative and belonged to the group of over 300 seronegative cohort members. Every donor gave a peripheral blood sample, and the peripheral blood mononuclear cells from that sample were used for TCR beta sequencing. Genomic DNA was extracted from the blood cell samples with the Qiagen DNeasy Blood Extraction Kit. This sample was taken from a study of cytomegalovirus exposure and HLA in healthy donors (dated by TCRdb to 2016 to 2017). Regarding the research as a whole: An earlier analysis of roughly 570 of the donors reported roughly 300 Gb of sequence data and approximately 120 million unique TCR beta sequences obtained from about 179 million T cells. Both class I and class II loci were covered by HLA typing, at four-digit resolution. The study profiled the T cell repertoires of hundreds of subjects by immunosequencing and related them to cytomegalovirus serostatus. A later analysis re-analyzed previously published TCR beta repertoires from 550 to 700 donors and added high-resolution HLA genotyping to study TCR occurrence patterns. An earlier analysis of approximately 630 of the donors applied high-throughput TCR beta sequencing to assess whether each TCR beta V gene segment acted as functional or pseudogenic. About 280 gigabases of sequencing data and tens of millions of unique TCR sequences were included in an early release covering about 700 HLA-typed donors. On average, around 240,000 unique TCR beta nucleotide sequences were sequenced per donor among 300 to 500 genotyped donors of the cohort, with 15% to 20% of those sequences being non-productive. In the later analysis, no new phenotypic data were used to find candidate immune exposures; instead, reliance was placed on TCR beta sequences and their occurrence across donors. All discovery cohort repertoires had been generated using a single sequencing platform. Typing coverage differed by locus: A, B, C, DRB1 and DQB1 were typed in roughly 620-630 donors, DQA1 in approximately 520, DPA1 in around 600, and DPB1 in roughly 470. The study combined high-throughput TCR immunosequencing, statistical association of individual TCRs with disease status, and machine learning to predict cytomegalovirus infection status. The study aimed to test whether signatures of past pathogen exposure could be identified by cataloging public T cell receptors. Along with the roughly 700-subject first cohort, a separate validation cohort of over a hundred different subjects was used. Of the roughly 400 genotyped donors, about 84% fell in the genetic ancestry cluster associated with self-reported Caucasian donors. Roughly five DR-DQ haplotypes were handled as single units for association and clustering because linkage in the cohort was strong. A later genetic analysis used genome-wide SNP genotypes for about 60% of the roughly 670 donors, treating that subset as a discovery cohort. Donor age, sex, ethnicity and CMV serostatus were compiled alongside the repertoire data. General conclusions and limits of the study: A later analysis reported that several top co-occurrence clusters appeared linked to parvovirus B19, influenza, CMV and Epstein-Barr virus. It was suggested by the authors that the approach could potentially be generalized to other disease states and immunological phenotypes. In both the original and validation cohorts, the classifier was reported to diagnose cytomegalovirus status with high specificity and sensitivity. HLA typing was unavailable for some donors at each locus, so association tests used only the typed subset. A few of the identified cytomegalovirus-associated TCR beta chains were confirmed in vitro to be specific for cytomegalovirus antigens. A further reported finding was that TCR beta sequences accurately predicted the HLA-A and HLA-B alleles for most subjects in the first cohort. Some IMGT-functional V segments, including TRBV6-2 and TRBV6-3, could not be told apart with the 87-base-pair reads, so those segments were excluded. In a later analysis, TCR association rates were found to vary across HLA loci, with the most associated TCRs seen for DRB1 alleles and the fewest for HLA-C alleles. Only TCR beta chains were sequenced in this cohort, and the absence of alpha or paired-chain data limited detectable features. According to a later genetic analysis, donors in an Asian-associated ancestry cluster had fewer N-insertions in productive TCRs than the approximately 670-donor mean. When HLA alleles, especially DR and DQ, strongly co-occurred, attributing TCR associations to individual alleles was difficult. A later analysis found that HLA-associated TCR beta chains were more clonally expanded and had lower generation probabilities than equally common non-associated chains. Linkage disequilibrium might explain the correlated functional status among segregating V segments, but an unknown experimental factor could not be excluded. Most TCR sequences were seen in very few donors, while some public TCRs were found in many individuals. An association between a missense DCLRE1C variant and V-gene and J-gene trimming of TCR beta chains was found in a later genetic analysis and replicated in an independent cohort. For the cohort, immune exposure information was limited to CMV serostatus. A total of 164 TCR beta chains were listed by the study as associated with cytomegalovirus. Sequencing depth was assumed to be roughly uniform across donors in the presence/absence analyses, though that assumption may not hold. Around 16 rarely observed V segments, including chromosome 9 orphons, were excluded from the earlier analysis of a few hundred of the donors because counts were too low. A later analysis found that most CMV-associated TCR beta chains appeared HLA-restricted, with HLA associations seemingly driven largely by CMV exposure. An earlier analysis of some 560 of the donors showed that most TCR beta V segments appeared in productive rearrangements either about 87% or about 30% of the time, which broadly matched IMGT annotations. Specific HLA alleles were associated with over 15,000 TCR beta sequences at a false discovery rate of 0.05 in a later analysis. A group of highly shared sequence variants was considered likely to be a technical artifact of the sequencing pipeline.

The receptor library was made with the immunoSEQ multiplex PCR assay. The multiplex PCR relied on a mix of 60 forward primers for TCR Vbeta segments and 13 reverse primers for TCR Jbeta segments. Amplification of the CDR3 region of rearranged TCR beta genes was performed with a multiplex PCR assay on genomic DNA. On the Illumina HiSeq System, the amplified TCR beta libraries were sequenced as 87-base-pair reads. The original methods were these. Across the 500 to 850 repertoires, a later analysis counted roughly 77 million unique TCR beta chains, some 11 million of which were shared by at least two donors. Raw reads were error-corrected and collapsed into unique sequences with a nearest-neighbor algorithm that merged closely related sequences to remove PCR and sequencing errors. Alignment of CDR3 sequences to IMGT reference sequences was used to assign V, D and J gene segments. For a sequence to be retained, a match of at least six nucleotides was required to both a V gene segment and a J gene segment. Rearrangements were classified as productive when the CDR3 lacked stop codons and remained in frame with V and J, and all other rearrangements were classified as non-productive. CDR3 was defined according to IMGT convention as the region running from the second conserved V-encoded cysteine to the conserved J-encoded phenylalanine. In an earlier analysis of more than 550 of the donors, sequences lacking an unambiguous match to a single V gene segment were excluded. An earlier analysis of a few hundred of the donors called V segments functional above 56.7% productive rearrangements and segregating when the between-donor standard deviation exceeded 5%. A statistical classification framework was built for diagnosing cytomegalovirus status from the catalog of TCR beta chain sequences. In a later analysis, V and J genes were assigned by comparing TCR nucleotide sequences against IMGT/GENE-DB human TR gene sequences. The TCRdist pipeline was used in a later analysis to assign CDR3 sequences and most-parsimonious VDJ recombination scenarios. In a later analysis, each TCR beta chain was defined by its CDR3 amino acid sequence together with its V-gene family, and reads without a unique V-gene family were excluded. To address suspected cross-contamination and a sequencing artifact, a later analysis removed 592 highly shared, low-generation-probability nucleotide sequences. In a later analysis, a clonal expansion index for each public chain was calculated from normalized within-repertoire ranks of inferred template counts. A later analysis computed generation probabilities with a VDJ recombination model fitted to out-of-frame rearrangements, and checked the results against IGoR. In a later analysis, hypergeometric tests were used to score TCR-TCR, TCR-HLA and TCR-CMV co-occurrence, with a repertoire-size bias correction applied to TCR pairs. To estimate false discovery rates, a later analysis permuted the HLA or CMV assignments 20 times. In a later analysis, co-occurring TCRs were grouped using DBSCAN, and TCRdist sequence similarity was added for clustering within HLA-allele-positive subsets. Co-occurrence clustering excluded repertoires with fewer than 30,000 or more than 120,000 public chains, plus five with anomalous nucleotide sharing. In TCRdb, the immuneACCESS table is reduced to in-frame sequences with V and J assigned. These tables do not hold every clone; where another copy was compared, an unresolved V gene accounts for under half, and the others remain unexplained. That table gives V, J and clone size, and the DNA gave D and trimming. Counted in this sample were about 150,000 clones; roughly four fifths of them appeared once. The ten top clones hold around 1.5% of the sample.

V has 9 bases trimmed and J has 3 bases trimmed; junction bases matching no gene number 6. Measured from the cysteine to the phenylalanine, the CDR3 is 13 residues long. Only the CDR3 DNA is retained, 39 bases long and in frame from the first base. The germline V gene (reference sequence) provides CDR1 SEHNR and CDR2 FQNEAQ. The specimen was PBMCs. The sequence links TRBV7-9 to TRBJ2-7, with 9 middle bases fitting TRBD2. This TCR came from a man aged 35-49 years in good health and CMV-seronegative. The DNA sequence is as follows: TGTGCCAGTGAGGGACTAGCAAGCTACGAGCAGTACTTC. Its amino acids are CASEGLASYEQYF.